This record concerns one T cell receptor beta chain sequence. The antigen is not known. V was clipped by 3 bases and J by 5 bases, with 11 bases between them. The CDR3 spans 13 residues. CDR1 and CDR2 from the germline V gene are SGHVT and SQSDAQ. TCRdb called the reads again in MiXCR, with one record for every CDR3 protein. The table has hundreds of thousands of distinct CDR3 sequences, just under 30% seen once. This record comes from a study of T cell repertoires in cytomegalovirus infection. Study background: Selection of CMV epitopes for the study included recently identified HLA-C-restricted and well-studied HLA-B-restricted ones. Indications of both CMV infection and matching HLA type were provided by public TCR beta signatures.

Study results and caveats: Cumulative public TCR beta family frequency identified carriers of CMV plus the relevant HLA. HLA-C-restricted CMV clonotypes gave the most frequent clonotype in two of eight donors.

The source was cultured PBMCs, collected from culture after CMV antigen stimulation. The chain recombines TRBV7-4 with TRBJ2-7, with D perhaps TRBD1 or TRBD2 (6 bases each). This receptor was identified in a human donor in good health (CMV status not recorded). Some clones in this sample may be carry-over from other donors' samples. The DNA for the CDR3 is TGTGCCAGCAGCTTCTCGGGGGCCGACGAGCAGTACTTC. Residues: CASSFSGADEQYF.